The 32 T cell receptor beta chains below come from one sample, sequenced in a study of cytomegalovirus exposure and HLA in healthy donors. PCR involved 60 Vbeta and 13 Jbeta primers. TCRdb's table, derived via immunoSEQ multiplex PCR, lists solely in-frame clones and lacks some. The data contain about 150,000 clones, around 74% of them singletons. The specimen sequenced was PBMCs. The receptors originated from a man younger than 35 in good health and CMV-seropositive.

Regarding this clone: An end of the junction does not agree with germline; a read error may underlie this. The chain joins TRBV6-5 to TRBJ1-1; no firm D call. This CDR3 region has 13 residues. Germline V CDR1 and CDR2: MNHEY, SVGAGI. The chain's CDR3 is CASSRERKTDAFF. Written as DNA, the CDR3 is TGTGCCAGCAGCCGGGAGAGGAAGACTGACGCTTTCTTT.

J is TRBJ1-2 and V is TRBV29-1; the match to TRBD1 covers 11 bases. The ends lost 6 bases at V and 7 bases at J; junction bases unmatched: 7. This CDR3 has 13 residues. CDR1 SQVTM and CDR2 ANQGSEA come from the germline V gene. In DNA form, the CDR3 reads TGCAGCGTGGGGACAGGGGGTAGCGGTGGCTACACCTTC. Amino acid sequence: CSVGTGGSGGYTF.

This chain links TRBV19 with TRBJ2-1, with 13 bases fitting TRBD2. Germline lookup yields CDR1 LNHDA and CDR2 SQIVND (reference sequence). V shed 4 bases, J shed 7 bases, and the junction held 7 bases outside the gene matches. The CDR3 loop spans 16 amino acids. The CDR3: CASSTQLAGGLNEQFF. Written as DNA, the CDR3 is TGTGCCAGTAGTACCCAACTAGCGGGGGGGCTGAATGAGCAGTTCTTC.

The chain carries TRBV2 and TRBJ1-3; D is perhaps TRBD1 (6 bases). The CDR3 is 14 amino acids. Germline V gene sequence: CDR1 SNHLY, CDR2 FYNNEI. Trimming pared 5 bases from V and 0 bases from J, leaving 8 bases between. CDR3 sequence (DNA): TGTGCCAGCAGTCTACAGGGCTCTGGAAACACCATATATTTT. Protein sequence: CASSLQGSGNTIYF.

The V and J genes are TRBV7-3 and TRBJ2-7; 8 bases map to TRBD1. The V and J ends lost 0 bases and 1 base, in that order; junction bases with no gene match: 2. Germline V gives CDR1 SGHTA, CDR2 FQGTGA. CDR3 length: 15 amino acids. CDR3 amino acids: CASSLTGDRSYEQYF. The CDR3 bases are TGTGCCAGCAGCTTAACTGGGGACAGGTCCTACGAGCAGTACTTC.

The chain recombines TRBV5-4 with TRBJ2-3, with D possibly matching TRBD2 (6 bases). V was shortened by 5 bases and J by 5 bases, with 12 bases between the two germline ends. This CDR3 is built from 13 residues. Germline V gives CDR1 SGHNT, CDR2 YYREEE (reference sequence). The CDR3: CASRQEGQDTQYF. The CDR3 DNA sequence: TGTGCCAGCAGACAGGAGGGCCAAGATACGCAGTATTTT. The full variable domain, rest sourced from reference TRBV5-4 and TRBJ2-3, is ETGVTQSPTHLIKTRGQQVTLRCSSQSGHNTVSWYQQALGQGPQFIFQYYREEENGRGNFPPRFSGLQFPNYSSELNVNALELDDSALYLCASRQEGQDTQYFGPGTRLTVL.

The chain uses TRBV28 and TRBJ2-5; the D gene is possibly TRBD1 (6 bases). Deletions cut 3 bases from V and 5 bases from J, with 19 bases between. The CDR3 is 16 amino acids. Germline lookup yields CDR1 MDHEN and CDR2 SYDVKM. CDR3 sequence reads: CASSLRGQLNLETQYF. The CDR3 coding sequence is TGTGCCAGCAGTTTGCGTGGACAGTTGAATTTGGAGACCCAGTACTTC. The full variable domain, rest sourced from reference TRBV28 and TRBJ2-5, is DVKVTQSSRYLVKRTGEKVFLECVQDMDHENMFWYRQDPGLGLRLIYFSYDVKMKEKGDIPEGYSVSREKKERFSLILESASTNQTSMYLCASSLRGQLNLETQYFGPGTRLLVL.

J is TRBJ2-3 and V is TRBV28; TRBD1 matches at 9 bases. Germline-derived CDR1 and CDR2 are MDHEN and SYDVKM. J gave up 5 bases and V 6 bases, and 9 bases lay outside the gene matches. This CDR3 is 15 amino acids long. In nucleotides, the CDR3 is TGTGCCAGCAGCCCCCGGGACAGGGATCGAGATACGCAGTATTTT. Translated: CASSPRDRDRDTQYF. The full variable domain, with the rest looked up from reference TRBV28 and TRBJ2-3, is DVKVTQSSRYLVKRTGEKVFLECVQDMDHENMFWYRQDPGLGLRLIYFSYDVKMKEKGDIPEGYSVSREKKERFSLILESASTNQTSMYLCASSPRDRDRDTQYFGPGTRLTVL.

The rearrangement uses TRBV18 and TRBJ1-1, with unresolved D. Looked up from germline, CDR1 is KGHSH and CDR2 is LQKENI. This CDR3 contains 15 residues. V lost 2 bases, J lost 5 bases, and 15 bases lay in between. The CDR3 reads CASSPMTSGGTEAFF. DNA of the CDR3: TGTGCCAGCTCACCAATGACGTCCGGAGGGACTGAAGCTTTCTTT.

A few counts support this clone. The rearrangement uses TRBV6-5 and TRBJ1-2; 8 bases map to TRBD1. With V trimmed by 4 bases and J by 6 bases, 1 base remained unmatched. The CDR3 has 12 amino acids. The V gene's germline CDR1 is MNHEY and CDR2 SVGAGI. The CDR3 is CASSWTGHGYTF. DNA for the CDR3: TGTGCCAGCAGTTGGACAGGGCATGGCTACACCTTC.

The chain uses TRBV18 and TRBJ1-1; D ambiguous. CDR3 length: 14 amino acids. V gave up 0 bases and J gave up 5 bases, with 10 bases separating them. Germline CDR1 KGHSH, CDR2 LQKENI. The CDR3 region has the DNA TGTGCCAGCTCACCACCGAGGGAGGGAACTGAAGCTTTCTTT. Protein sequence: CASSPPREGTEAFF.

The V and J genes are TRBV13 and TRBJ1-1; possible D gene TRBD1, 5 bases. Germline CDR1 is PRHDT and CDR2 is FYEKMQ (reference sequence). The CDR3 is 13 residues long. V shed 4 bases and J shed 4 bases, with 10 bases lying between them. CDR3 sequence reads: CASSYQGATEAFF. The DNA of the CDR3 is TGTGCCAGCAGCTATCAGGGTGCCACTGAAGCTTTCTTT.

The chain uses TRBV5-1 and TRBJ2-7, with 8 bases aligning to TRBD2. The CDR3 contains 14 residues. V gave up 4 bases and J gave up 3 bases; unmatched junction bases: 6. CDR1 is SGHRS and CDR2 is YFSETQ in the germline V gene. The CDR3 loop reads CASSPGGAGYEQYF. The CDR3 nucleotides read TGCGCCAGCAGCCCGGGGGGGGCGGGCTACGAGCAGTACTTC.

J is TRBJ2-2 and V is TRBV5-8, with D possibly being TRBD1 (5 bases). The CDR3 totals 16 residues. The V end lost 1 base, the J end lost 2 bases, and 12 bases lay between the germline ends. The V gene's germline CDR1 is SGHTS and CDR2 YDEGEE. CDR3 coding DNA: TGTGCCAGCAGCTTGTTGAGGCAGGGAAACACCGGGGAGCTGTTTTTT. Protein: CASSLLRQGNTGELFF. Looking up the rest from reference TRBV5-8 and TRBJ2-2 gives the full variable domain: EAGVTQSPTHLIKTRGQQATLRCSPISGHTSVYWYQQALGLGLQFLLWYDEGEERNRGNFPPRFSGRQFPNYSSELNVNALELEDSALYLCASSLLRQGNTGELFFGEGSRLTVL.

This rearrangement joins TRBV4-2 to TRBJ2-1; 7 nucleotides align to TRBD2. The V gene's germline CDR1 is LGHNA and CDR2 YNFKEQ. This CDR3 is built from 14 residues. V shed 4 bases and J 7 bases; nucleotides not matched to a gene: 7. For the CDR3, the DNA is TGTGCCAGCAGCCTGCCGGGAGGCGGGAATGAGCAGTTCTTC. This encodes CASSLPGGGNEQFF.

This chain connects TRBV9 to TRBJ2-1; weak D call: TRBD2 (5 bases). Germline V gene lookup returns CDR1 SGDLS and CDR2 YYNGEE. CDR3 length: 17 amino acids. Trimming removed 1 base at V and 0 bases at J, with 14 bases between. Written as DNA, the CDR3 is TGTGCCAGCAGCGTATTAGCTTCGGGGTACTCCTACAATGAGCAGTTCTTC. It yields the protein CASSVLASGYSYNEQFF.

This chain links TRBV25-1 with TRBJ2-1; 7 nucleotides align to TRBD2. J lost 0 bases, V lost 3 bases, and 2 bases had no gene match. CDR1 and CDR2 (germline): MGHDK, SYGVNS. This CDR3 region has 15 residues. CDR3 residues: CASSDTSASYNEQFF. As DNA, the CDR3 is TGTGCCAGCAGTGATACTAGCGCCTCCTACAATGAGCAGTTCTTC.

The chain has TRBV4-1 and TRBJ2-1; D unresolved. The CDR3 covers 13 residues. V shed 4 bases and J shed 8 bases, with 12 bases lying between them. From germline, CDR1 is MGHRA and CDR2 YSYEKL. CDR3 protein: CASSREVGDEQFF. The CDR3 bases are TGCGCCAGCAGCCGCGAGGTGGGTGATGAGCAGTTCTTC.

The gene calls are TRBV7-9 and TRBJ2-1, with TRBD1 identical over 7 bases. Per the germline V gene, CDR1 is SEHNR and CDR2 is FQNEAQ (reference sequence). V lost 5 bases and J lost 9; bases outside the gene matches: 7. The CDR3 is 13 residues long. In nucleotides, the CDR3 is TGTGCCAGCAGCGGACAACAGGGGACTGAGCAGTTCTTC. Amino acid sequence: CASSGQQGTEQFF.

The genes are TRBV5-4 and TRBJ2-3; 9 nucleotides line up with TRBD2. The CDR3 is 15 amino acids. Per the germline V gene, CDR1 is SGHNT and CDR2 is YYREEE (reference sequence). V shed 4 bases, J shed 0 bases, and the junction held 3 bases outside the gene matches. The CDR3 sequence is CASSQAGGSTDTQYF. In DNA, the CDR3 is TGTGCCAGCAGCCAAGCGGGAGGTAGCACAGATACGCAGTATTTT.

This sequence joins TRBV18 and TRBJ2-7, with TRBD2 identical over 11 bases. J lost 7 bases, V lost 1 base, and 6 bases had no gene match. In germline, CDR1 is KGHSH, CDR2 LQKENI. The CDR3 contains 15 residues. CDR3: CASSPLSGRAWEQYF. In nucleotides, the CDR3 is TGTGCCAGCTCACCACTTAGCGGGAGGGCCTGGGAGCAGTACTTC.

V gene TRBV27 combines with J gene TRBJ2-7; 9 positions match TRBD1. The junction had 8 bases not matched to a gene; V was cut back by 3 bases and J by 2 bases. CDR1 and CDR2 from the germline V gene are MNHEY and SMNVEV (reference sequence). The CDR3 contains 16 residues. The CDR3, as DNA: TGTGCCAGCAGTTTGTCCCTCTGGACAGGGGCCTACGAGCAGTACTTC. This sequence encodes CASSLSLWTGAYEQYF.

The gene calls are TRBV30 and TRBJ2-3, with TRBD2 identical over 12 bases. With V trimmed by 5 bases and J by 6 bases, 9 bases remained unmatched. This CDR3 has 15 residues. The germline V gene has CDR1 GTSNPN and CDR2 SVGIG (reference sequence). CDR3 coding DNA: TGTGCCTGGGCCAGACTAGCGGGAGCTGGGGATACGCAGTATTTT. It encodes CAWARLAGAGDTQYF. Full variable domain (outside the CDR3, taken from reference TRBV30 and TRBJ2-3): SQTIHQWPATLVQPVGSPLSLECTVEGTSNPNLYWYRQAAGRGLQLLFYSVGIGQISSEVPQNLSASRPQDRQFILSSKKLLLSDSGFYLCAWARLAGAGDTQYFGPGTRLTVL.

V is TRBV6-6 and J is TRBJ2-7, with a tentative D call TRBD2 (5 bases). CDR3 size: 12 residues. Germline CDR1 MNHNY, CDR2 SVGAGI (reference sequence). Trimming took 2 bases from V and 7 from J, leaving 9 bases between them. CDR3 sequence reads: CASSYSPGEQYF. CDR3 nucleotides: TGTGCCAGCAGTTACAGTCCGGGGGAGCAGTACTTC.

The chain combines TRBV6-5 with TRBJ1-1, with D unclear. The germline V and J ends were trimmed by 7 bases and 5 bases, with 11 bases remaining between them. The CDR3 has 12 residues. Germline V gene sequence: CDR1 MNHEY, CDR2 SVGAGI. CDR3 amino acids: CASMGWRTEAFF. The CDR3 nucleotides read TGTGCCAGCATGGGGTGGAGGACTGAAGCTTTCTTT.

V usage is TRBV9 and J usage is TRBJ1-3, with D tentatively TRBD1 (5 bases). This CDR3 region has 20 residues. Trimming took off 0 bases at V and 4 bases at J, with 26 bases between the two ends. From germline, CDR1 is SGDLS and CDR2 YYNGEE. CDR3 amino acids: CASSVADRSSTVGSGNTIYF. The CDR3 DNA reads TGTGCCAGCAGCGTAGCGGACCGGTCCTCGACAGTCGGATCAGGAAACACCATATATTTT.

This chain connects TRBV5-5 to TRBJ1-1; no clear D. Germline lookup yields CDR1 SGHKS and CDR2 YYEKEE (reference sequence). The CDR3 totals 12 residues. V lost 6 bases, J lost 2 bases, and 8 bases lay in between. Here the CDR3 reads CASIRSNTEAFF. CDR3 nucleotides: TGTGCCAGCATCCGGTCTAACACTGAAGCTTTCTTT.

The chain couples TRBV5-1 to TRBJ2-5; 8 bases align to TRBD1. The J call is doubtful: the DNA matches TRBJ2-7 better. Germline V gene lookup returns CDR1 SGHRS and CDR2 YFSETQ. The CDR3 consists of 13 residues. The CDR3 loop reads CASSLTGGYEQYF. CDR3 sequence (DNA): TGCGCCAGCAGCTTGACAGGGGGCTACGAGCAGTACTTC.

The chain joins TRBV14 to TRBJ1-6; no reliable D call. The CDR3 covers 15 residues. Per the germline V gene, CDR1 is SGHDN and CDR2 is FVKESK. Trimming left V 0 bases short and J 0 bases short, with 3 bases between. CDR3 amino acids: CASSQDSSYNSPLHF. The CDR3 region has the DNA TGTGCCAGCAGCCAAGACAGCTCCTATAATTCACCCCTCCACTTT.

V gene TRBV19 combines with J gene TRBJ2-7, with a tentative D call TRBD1 (6 bases). CDR1 is LNHDA and CDR2 is SQIVND in the germline V gene (reference sequence). V lost 2 bases and J 5 bases, leaving 16 bases between the germline ends. The CDR3 contains 15 residues. The CDR3 sequence: CASSIYYRGFDEQYF. The DNA for the CDR3 is TGTGCCAGTAGTATATATTATAGGGGGTTTGACGAGCAGTACTTC.

The chain recombines TRBV9 with TRBJ1-2, with TRBD1 identical over 9 bases. With 4 bases clipped from V and 2 bases from J, the junction kept 3 bases outside the gene matches. Germline assignment: CDR1 SGDLS and CDR2 YYNGEE. The CDR3 loop spans 14 amino acids. CDR3 DNA: TGTGCCAGCAGCACTGGGACAGGGAACTATGGCTACACCTTC. This codes for CASSTGTGNYGYTF. Filled out from reference TRBV9 and TRBJ1-2, the complete variable domain reads DSGVTQTPKHLITATGQRVTLRCSPRSGDLSVYWYQQSLDQGLQFLIQYYNGEERAKGNILERFSAQQFPDLHSELNLSSLELGDSALYFCASSTGTGNYGYTFGSGTRLTVV.

The chain combines TRBV27 with TRBJ2-5; D gene uncertain. V was pared by 6 bases and J by 4 bases, with 9 bases between. Germline V gives CDR1 MNHEY, CDR2 SMNVEV (reference sequence). The CDR3 has 12 residues. The CDR3 coding sequence is TGTGCCAGCAGGGAGCACGGAGAGACCCAGTACTTC. Residues: CASREHGETQYF.